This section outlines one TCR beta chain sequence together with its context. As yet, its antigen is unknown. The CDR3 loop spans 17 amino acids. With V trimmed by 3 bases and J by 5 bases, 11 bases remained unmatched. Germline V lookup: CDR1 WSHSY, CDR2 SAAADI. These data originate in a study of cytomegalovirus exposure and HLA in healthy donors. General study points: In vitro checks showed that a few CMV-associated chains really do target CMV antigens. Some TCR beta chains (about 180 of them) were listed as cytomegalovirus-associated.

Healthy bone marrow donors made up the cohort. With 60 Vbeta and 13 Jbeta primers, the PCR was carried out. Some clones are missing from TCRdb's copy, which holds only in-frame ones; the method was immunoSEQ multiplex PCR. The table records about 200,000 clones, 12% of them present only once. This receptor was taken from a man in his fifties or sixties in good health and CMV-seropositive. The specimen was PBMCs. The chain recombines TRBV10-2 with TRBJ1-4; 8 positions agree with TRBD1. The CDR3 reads CASSELVRGQRNEKLFF. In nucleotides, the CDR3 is TGCGCCAGCAGTGAATTGGTCAGGGGGCAGCGGAATGAAAAACTGTTTTTT.